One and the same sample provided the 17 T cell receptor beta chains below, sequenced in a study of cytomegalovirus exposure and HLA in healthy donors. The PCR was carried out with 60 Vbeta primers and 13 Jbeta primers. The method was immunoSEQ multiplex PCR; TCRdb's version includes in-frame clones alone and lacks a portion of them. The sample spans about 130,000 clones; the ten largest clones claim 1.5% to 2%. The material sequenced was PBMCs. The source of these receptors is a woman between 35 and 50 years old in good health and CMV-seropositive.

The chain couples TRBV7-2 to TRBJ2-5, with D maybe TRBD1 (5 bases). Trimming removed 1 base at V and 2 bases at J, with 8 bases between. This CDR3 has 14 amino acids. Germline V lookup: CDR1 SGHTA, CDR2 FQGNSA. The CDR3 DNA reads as TGTGCCAGCAGCTTAGGGGGCAGACAAGAGACCCAGTACTTC. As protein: CASSLGGRQETQYF. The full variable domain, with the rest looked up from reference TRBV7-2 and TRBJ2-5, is GAGVSQSPSNKVTEKGKDVELRCDPISGHTALYWYRQSLGQGLEFLIYFQGNSAPDKSGLPSDRFSAERTGGSVSTLTIQRTQQEDSAVYLCASSLGGRQETQYFGPGTRLLVL.

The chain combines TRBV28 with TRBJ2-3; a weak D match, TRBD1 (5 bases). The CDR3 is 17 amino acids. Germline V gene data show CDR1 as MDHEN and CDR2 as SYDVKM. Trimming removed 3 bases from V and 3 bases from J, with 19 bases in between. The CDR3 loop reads CASSLPGWGERTDTQYF. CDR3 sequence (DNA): TGTGCCAGCAGTTTGCCCGGATGGGGCGAAAGGACAGATACGCAGTATTTT.

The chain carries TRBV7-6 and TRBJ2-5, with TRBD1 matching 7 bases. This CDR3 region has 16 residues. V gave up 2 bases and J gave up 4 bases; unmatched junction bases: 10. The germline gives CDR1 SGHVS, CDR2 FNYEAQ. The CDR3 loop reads CASSLNQRQGRETQYF. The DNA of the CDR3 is TGTGCCAGCAGCTTAAACCAACGACAGGGAAGAGAGACCCAGTACTTC.

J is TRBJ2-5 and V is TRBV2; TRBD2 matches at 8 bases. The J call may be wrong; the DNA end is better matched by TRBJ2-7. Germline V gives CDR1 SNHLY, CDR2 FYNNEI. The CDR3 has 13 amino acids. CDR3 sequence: CASIGRGEVEQYF. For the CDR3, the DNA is TGTGCCAGCATCGGGAGGGGTGAAGTCGAGCAGTACTTC.

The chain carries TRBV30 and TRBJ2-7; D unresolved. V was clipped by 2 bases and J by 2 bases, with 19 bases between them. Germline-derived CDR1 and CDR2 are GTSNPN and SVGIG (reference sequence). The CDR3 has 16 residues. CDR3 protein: CAWSPPTLIKTYEQYF. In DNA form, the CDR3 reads TGTGCCTGGAGTCCGCCGACTCTTATCAAAACCTACGAGCAGTACTTC.

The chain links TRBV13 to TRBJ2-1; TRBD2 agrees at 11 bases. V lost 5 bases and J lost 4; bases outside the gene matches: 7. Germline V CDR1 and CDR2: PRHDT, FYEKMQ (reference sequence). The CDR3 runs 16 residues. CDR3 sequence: CASSPSSGRDYNEQFF. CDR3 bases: TGTGCCAGCAGCCCCAGTAGCGGGAGGGATTACAATGAGCAGTTCTTC. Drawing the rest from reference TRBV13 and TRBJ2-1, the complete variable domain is AAGVIQSPRHLIKEKRETATLKCYPIPRHDTVYWYQQGPGQDPQFLISFYEKMQSDKGSIPDRFSAQQFSDYHSELNMSSLELGDSALYFCASSPSSGRDYNEQFFGPGTRLTVL.

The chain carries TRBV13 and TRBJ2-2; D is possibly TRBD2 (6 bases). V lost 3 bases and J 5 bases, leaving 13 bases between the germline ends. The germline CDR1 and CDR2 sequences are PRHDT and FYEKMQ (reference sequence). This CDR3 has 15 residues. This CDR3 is CASSLRGETTGELFF. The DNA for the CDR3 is TGTGCCAGCAGCTTGCGGGGTGAGACGACCGGGGAGCTGTTTTTT.

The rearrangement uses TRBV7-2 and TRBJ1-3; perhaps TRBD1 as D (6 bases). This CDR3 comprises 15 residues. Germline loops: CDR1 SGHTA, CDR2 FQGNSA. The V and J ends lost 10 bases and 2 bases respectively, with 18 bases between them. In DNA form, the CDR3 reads TGTGCCATCAATGGGGGCCCCGACCCTGGAAACACCATATATTTT. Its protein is CAINGGPDPGNTIYF.

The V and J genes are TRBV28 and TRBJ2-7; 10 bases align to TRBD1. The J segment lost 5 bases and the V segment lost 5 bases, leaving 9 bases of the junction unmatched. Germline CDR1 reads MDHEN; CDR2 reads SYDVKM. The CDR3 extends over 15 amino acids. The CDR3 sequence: CASSVPGQGDNEQYF. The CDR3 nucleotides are TGTGCCAGCAGTGTTCCAGGACAGGGGGATAACGAGCAGTACTTC. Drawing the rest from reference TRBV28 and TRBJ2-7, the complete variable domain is DVKVTQSSRYLVKRTGEKVFLECVQDMDHENMFWYRQDPGLGLRLIYFSYDVKMKEKGDIPEGYSVSREKKERFSLILESASTNQTSMYLCASSVPGQGDNEQYFGPGTRLTVT.

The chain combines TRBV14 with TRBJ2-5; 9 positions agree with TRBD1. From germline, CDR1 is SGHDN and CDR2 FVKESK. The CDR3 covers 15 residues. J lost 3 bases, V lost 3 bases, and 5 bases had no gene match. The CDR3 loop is CASSQHRGLKETQYF. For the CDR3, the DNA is TGTGCCAGCAGCCAGCACAGGGGGCTGAAAGAGACCCAGTACTTC.

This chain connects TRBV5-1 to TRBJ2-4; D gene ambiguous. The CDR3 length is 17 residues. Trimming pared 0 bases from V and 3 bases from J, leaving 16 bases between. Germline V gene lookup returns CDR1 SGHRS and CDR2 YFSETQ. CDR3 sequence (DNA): TGCGCCAGCAGCTTGGTAGGCAGGAAAACAGACAAAAACATTCAGTACTTC. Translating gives CASSLVGRKTDKNIQYF.

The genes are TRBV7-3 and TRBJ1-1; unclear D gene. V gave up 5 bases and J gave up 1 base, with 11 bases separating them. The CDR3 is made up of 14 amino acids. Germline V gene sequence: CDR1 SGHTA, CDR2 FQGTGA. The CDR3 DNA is TGTGCCAGCAGCCACGACGGAGCGAACACTGAAGCTTTCTTT. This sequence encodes CASSHDGANTEAFF.

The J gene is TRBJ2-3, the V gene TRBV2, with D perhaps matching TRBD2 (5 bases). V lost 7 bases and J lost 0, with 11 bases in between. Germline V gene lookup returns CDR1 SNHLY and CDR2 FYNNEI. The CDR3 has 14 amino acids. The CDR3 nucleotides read TGTGCCAGCAAGGACTTTACTAGCACAGATACGCAGTATTTT. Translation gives CASKDFTSTDTQYF.

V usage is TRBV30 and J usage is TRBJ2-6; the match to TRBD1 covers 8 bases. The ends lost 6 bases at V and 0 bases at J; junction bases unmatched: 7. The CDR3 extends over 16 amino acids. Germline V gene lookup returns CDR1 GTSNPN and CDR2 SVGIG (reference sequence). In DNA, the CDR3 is TGTGCCTGTATAGGGACAGGTCGCTCTGGGGCCAACGTCCTGACTTTC. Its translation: CACIGTGRSGANVLTF.

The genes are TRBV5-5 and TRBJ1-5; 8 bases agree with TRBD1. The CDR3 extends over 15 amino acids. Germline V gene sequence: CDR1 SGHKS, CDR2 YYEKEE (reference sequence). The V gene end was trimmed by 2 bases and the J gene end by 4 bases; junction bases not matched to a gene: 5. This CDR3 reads CASSFGQGKNQPQHF. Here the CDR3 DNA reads TGTGCCAGCAGCTTCGGACAGGGAAAAAATCAGCCCCAGCATTTT.

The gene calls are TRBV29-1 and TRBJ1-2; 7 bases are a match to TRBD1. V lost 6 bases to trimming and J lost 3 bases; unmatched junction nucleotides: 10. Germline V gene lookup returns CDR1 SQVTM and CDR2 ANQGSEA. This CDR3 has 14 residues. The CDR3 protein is CSVGEQGIHYGYTF. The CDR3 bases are TGCAGCGTGGGCGAACAGGGGATCCACTATGGCTACACCTTC.

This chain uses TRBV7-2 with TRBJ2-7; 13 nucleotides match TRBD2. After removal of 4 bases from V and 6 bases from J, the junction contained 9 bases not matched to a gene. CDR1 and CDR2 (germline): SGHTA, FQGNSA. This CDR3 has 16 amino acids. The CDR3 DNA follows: TGTGCCAGCAGCTCCCCCCGGACTAGCGGGAGAGCCGAGCAGTACTTC. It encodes CASSSPRTSGRAEQYF.